This TCR beta chain was recorded in a study of blood T cell repertoires in COVID-19. The protocol was immunoSEQ multiplex PCR, while the TCRdb copy is restricted to in-frame clones and leaves out a portion. The sample lists about 400,000 clones; about 90% were seen once. Per germline, CDR1 SGHKS and CDR2 YYEKEE (reference sequence). This CDR3 contains 15 residues. V gave up 4 bases and J gave up 6 bases; unmatched junction bases: 5. This chain joins TRBV5-5 and TRBJ2-1; 12 bases are a match to TRBD2. Sequenced: PBMCs or T cells enriched from blood (not recorded which). The receptor's source is a woman between 18 and 29 years old with acute COVID-19. The CDR3, as DNA: TGTGCCAGCAGCCCGCTAGCGGGAGGGCGCAATGAGCAGTTCTTC. Amino acid sequence: CASSPLAGGRNEQFF.